Each of the 32 T cell receptor beta chains below was sequenced from the same sample in a study of T-cell reconstitution after alpha-beta-depleted transplantation in children. Researchers prepared the TCRbeta library using unique molecular identifiers, the study reports. MiXCR, applied by TCRdb to the PCR reads, yields one record per CDR3 protein. The table records about 540,000 distinct CDR3 sequences, about a quarter of them present only once. Sequencing was performed on PBMCs, taken before TCRalphabeta/CD19-depleted stem cell transplant. These receptors were collected from a boy less than two years old with Wiskott-Aldrich syndrome, due to receive a stem cell transplant.

DNA for the CDR3: TGCGCCAGCAGCCACCTACAGGGAGGTGAAGCTTTCTTT. Translated, it gives CASSHLQGGEAFF. The chain employs TRBV4-1 and TRBJ1-1; TRBD1 might be the D (6 bases). The V end lost 3 bases, the J end lost 7 bases, and 12 bases lay between the germline ends. Germline loops: CDR1 MGHRA, CDR2 YSYEKL. The CDR3 is 13 residues long.

The V call is TRBV29-1, the J call TRBJ1-1; no firm D call. The V and J ends lost 7 bases and 4 bases respectively, with 13 bases between them. Germline V gene data show CDR1 as SQVTM and CDR2 as ANQGSEA. CDR3 length: 12 amino acids. CDR3 residues: CSGTRFGTEAFF. As DNA, the CDR3 is TGCAGCGGCACACGATTCGGCACTGAAGCTTTCTTT. The full variable domain, in which reference TRBV29-1 and TRBJ1-1 provide the parts outside the CDR3, is SAVISQKPSRDICQRGTSLTIQCQVDSQVTMMFWYRQQPGQSLTLIATANQGSEATYESGFVIDKFPISRPNLTFSTLTVSNMSPEDSSIYLCSGTRFGTEAFFGQGTRLTVV.

CDR3 bases: TGTGCCAGCAGTTTAGCCGATAGGCGGGAGACCCAGTACTTC. Translated, it gives CASSLADRRETQYF. The chain links TRBV12-3 or TRBV12-4 to TRBJ2-5; D remains ambiguous. Deletions cut 0 bases from V and 5 bases from J, with 10 bases between. The CDR3 consists of 14 residues.

Only a few counts were recorded for this clonotype. V gene TRBV28 combines with J gene TRBJ1-3, with no clear D. The germline V gene encodes CDR1 MDHEN and CDR2 SYDVKM. V gave up 10 bases and J gave up 4 bases, with 17 bases separating them. The CDR3 runs 14 residues. The CDR3 nucleotides read TGTGCCACCCTAGCCCCGGCGACCGGAAACACCATATATTTT. It yields the protein CATLAPATGNTIYF.

This clonotype has just a few counts. The genes are TRBV9 and TRBJ2-1; 10 nucleotides agree with TRBD1. The CDR3 covers 14 residues. V lost 4 bases and J lost 5; bases outside the gene matches: 3. CDR1 is SGDLS and CDR2 is YYNGEE in the germline V gene. The CDR3 protein is CASSPGQGDNEQFF. In DNA, the CDR3 is TGTGCCAGCAGCCCCGGACAGGGGGACAATGAGCAGTTCTTC.

The rearrangement links TRBV20-1 to TRBJ1-1, with a possible D match to TRBD1 (5 bases). Germline loops: CDR1 DFQATT, CDR2 SNEGSKA (reference sequence). The CDR3 length is 12 residues. Trimming left V 6 bases short and J 1 base short, with 9 bases between. CDR3 loop: CSAPGGNTEAFF. DNA of the CDR3: TGCAGTGCCCCGGGGGGGAACACTGAAGCTTTCTTT.

This clonotype was detected only a few times. This chain connects TRBV29-1 to TRBJ2-5; D uncertain. Trimming took off 6 bases at V and 4 bases at J, with 6 bases between the two ends. The CDR3 runs 10 residues. Germline lookup yields CDR1 SQVTM and CDR2 ANQGSEA. The CDR3 reads CSVRIETQYF. CDR3 nucleotide sequence: TGCAGCGTGAGAATAGAGACCCAGTACTTC.

This clonotype was detected a few times. V usage is TRBV5-1 and J usage is TRBJ2-1, with a weak D call TRBD2 (6 bases). There are 15 residues in the CDR3. The germline CDR1 and CDR2 sequences are SGHRS and YFSETQ. Between the trimmed V and J ends, which lost 5 bases and 4 bases, there was a span of 16 bases. The CDR3, as DNA: TGCGCCAGCAGTGTGAGCGCGGGGAAGTACAATGAGCAGTTCTTC. As protein: CASSVSAGKYNEQFF.

This clonotype appeared a few times. CDR3 sequence reads: CASSLISGGQETQYF. The CDR3 nucleotides are TGTGCCAGCAGCTTGATAAGCGGAGGGCAAGAGACCCAGTACTTC. J is TRBJ2-5 and V is TRBV5-5; tentative D call: TRBD2 (6 bases). Germline V gene lookup returns CDR1 SGHKS and CDR2 YYEKEE (reference sequence). This CDR3 contains 15 residues. V gave up 1 base and J gave up 2 bases, with 12 bases separating them.

V usage is TRBV5-1 and J usage is TRBJ2-3; either TRBD1 or TRBD2 may fit D (5 bases each). The CDR3 has 14 amino acids. V gave up 1 base and J gave up 2 bases, with 8 bases separating them. The germline V gene encodes CDR1 SGHRS and CDR2 YFSETQ. CDR3: CASSLRDLTDTQYF. The CDR3 bases are TGCGCCAGCAGCTTGCGGGACCTCACAGATACGCAGTATTTT.

In its sample, this clonotype was seen a few times. V usage is TRBV29-1 and J usage is TRBJ1-3; TRBD1 aligns across 9 bases. This CDR3 region has 15 residues. Looked up from germline, CDR1 is SQVTM and CDR2 is ANQGSEA. Unmatched junction bases numbered 15, after V lost 6 bases and J lost 9 bases. The CDR3: CSVAGTGTFGGTIYF. In DNA, the CDR3 is TGCAGCGTCGCCGGGACAGGGACTTTCGGTGGCACCATATATTTT.

The rearrangement uses TRBV10-3 and TRBJ2-7; D is undetermined. The V and J ends lost 5 bases and 4 bases respectively, with 12 bases between them. CDR1 is ENHRY and CDR2 is SYGVKD in the germline V gene. The CDR3 runs to 13 residues. CDR3 nucleotide sequence: TGTGCCATCAGTTTAAAAGGATCGTACGAGCAGTACTTC. Translating gives CAISLKGSYEQYF.

The chain joins TRBV27 to TRBJ2-4; D possibly corresponds to TRBD2 (6 bases). The CDR3 loop spans 14 amino acids. The germline gives CDR1 MNHEY, CDR2 SMNVEV (reference sequence). Between the trimmed V and J ends, which lost 7 bases and 3 bases, there was a span of 13 bases. CDR3 in DNA: TGTGCCAGCACCAAGATGGGGGGCAAAAACATTCAGTACTTC. As protein: CASTKMGGKNIQYF.

This chain connects TRBV5-1 to TRBJ2-1, with 10 bases that match TRBD2. This CDR3 comprises 14 residues. The junction had 6 bases not matched to a gene; V was cut back by 2 bases and J by 10 bases. Germline CDR1 reads SGHRS; CDR2 reads YFSETQ. The CDR3 loop reads CASSFGLAGEEQFF. CDR3 DNA sequence: TGCGCCAGCAGCTTTGGGCTAGCGGGAGAAGAGCAGTTCTTC.

V and J are TRBV24-1 and TRBJ2-2; no firm D call. This CDR3 has 13 amino acids. V lost 3 bases, J lost 6 bases, and 7 bases lay in between. Germline CDR1 reads KGHDR; CDR2 reads SFDVKD. The CDR3 nucleotides are TGTGCCACCAGTGATAATTGGGCCGGGGAGCTGTTTTTT. Translated: CATSDNWAGELFF.

This clonotype was detected only a few times. The CDR3: CASTLTGAPTDTQYF. CDR3 sequence (DNA): TGCGCCAGTACACTCACGGGAGCACCAACAGATACGCAGTATTTT. The J gene is TRBJ2-3, the V gene TRBV5-1; D is perhaps TRBD2 (6 bases). Germline values: CDR1 SGHRS, CDR2 YFSETQ. CDR3 length: 15 residues. With 8 bases removed from V and 3 bases from J, the gap between germline ends came to 19 bases.

The chain links TRBV20-1 to TRBJ1-5; D call uncertain. Per the germline V gene, CDR1 is DFQATT and CDR2 is SNEGSKA (reference sequence). V was cut by 0 bases and J by 4 bases, with 7 bases left in between. There are 13 residues in the CDR3. CDR3 nucleotide sequence: TGCAGTGCTAGAGATGATGCAAATCAGCCCCAGCATTTT. Translated: CSARDDANQPQHF.

This chain connects TRBV3-1 to TRBJ2-2; D gene ambiguous. Germline loops: CDR1 LGHDT, CDR2 YNNKEL (reference sequence). Trimming left V 1 base short and J 6 bases short, with 9 bases between. The CDR3 has 14 residues. The CDR3 loop reads CASSQVQQAGELFF. In DNA, the CDR3 is TGTGCCAGCAGCCAAGTCCAGCAGGCCGGGGAGCTGTTTTTT.

The V gene is TRBV5-1, the J gene TRBJ1-2; 7 bases are a match to TRBD1. V trimming: 4 bases; J trimming: 1 base; junction bases outside the gene matches: 4. The germline V gene encodes CDR1 SGHRS and CDR2 YFSETQ. The CDR3 contains 14 residues. The CDR3 is CASSSGTVNYGYTF. CDR3 DNA sequence: TGCGCCAGCAGCAGCGGGACAGTTAACTATGGCTACACCTTC.

CDR3 sequence: CASSDLAGRDNEQFF. CDR3 DNA sequence: TGTGCCAGCAGCGATTTAGCAGGGCGAGACAATGAGCAGTTCTTC. The rearrangement uses TRBV5-4 and TRBJ2-1; D possibly corresponds to TRBD1 (5 bases). CDR1 and CDR2 from the germline V gene are SGHNT and YYREEE (reference sequence). CDR3 size: 15 residues. V was cut by 4 bases and J by 5 bases, with 16 bases left in between.

This clonotype was seen only a few times. This chain uses TRBV28 with TRBJ1-1; TRBD1 matches at 8 bases. There are 14 residues in the CDR3. Germline trimming cut 6 bases from V and 1 base from J; bases unmatched to any gene: 4. Germline lookup yields CDR1 MDHEN and CDR2 SYDVKM. For the CDR3, the DNA is TGTGCCAGCAGATCAGGGGGCGCGAACACTGAAGCTTTCTTT. Translated, it gives CASRSGGANTEAFF.

This clonotype was seen a few times. V is TRBV6-5 and J is TRBJ1-1, with a weak D call TRBD1 (5 bases). V was cut by 0 bases and J by 3 bases, with 14 bases left in between. The CDR3 loop spans 16 amino acids. The germline gives CDR1 MNHEY, CDR2 SVGAGI. The DNA of the CDR3 is TGTGCCAGCAGTTACTCGAAGCAGGGCCGCCACACTGAAGCTTTCTTT. It encodes CASSYSKQGRHTEAFF.

This chain joins TRBV4-2 and TRBJ1-3, with D possibly being TRBD1 (5 bases). V lost 1 base, J lost 0 bases, and 10 bases lay in between. The CDR3 spans 16 residues. Per germline, CDR1 LGHNA and CDR2 YNFKEQ. The CDR3 here is CASSQATGFSGNTIYF. The CDR3, as DNA: TGTGCCAGCAGCCAAGCTACAGGCTTCTCTGGAAACACCATATATTTT.

This clonotype was seen only a few times. The chain has TRBV28 and TRBJ2-2; D is perhaps TRBD1 or TRBD2 (5 bases each). The germline CDR1 and CDR2 sequences are MDHEN and SYDVKM. This CDR3 is 16 amino acids long. Trimming cost V 6 bases and J 3 bases, with 17 bases left between them. The CDR3 is CASRTQGRPDTGELFF. CDR3 nucleotide sequence: TGTGCCAGCAGAACCCAGGGACGACCGGACACCGGGGAGCTGTTTTTT.

V usage is TRBV12-3 or TRBV12-4 and J usage is TRBJ2-7; D gene unclear. With 2 bases removed from V and 10 bases from J, the gap between germline ends came to 12 bases. The CDR3 extends over 12 amino acids. The CDR3 DNA reads TGTGCCAGCAGTTTAAATCCGGTAGTACAGTACTTC. This codes for CASSLNPVVQYF.

This clonotype was seen more than once but under ten times. The chain combines TRBV20-1 with TRBJ2-6; D not resolved. The CDR3 has 14 amino acids. The V gene's germline CDR1 is DFQATT and CDR2 SNEGSKA (reference sequence). The V and J ends lost 1 base and 0 bases respectively, with 4 bases between them. CDR3 residues: CSARGVSGANVLTF. CDR3 sequence (DNA): TGCAGTGCTAGAGGAGTCTCTGGGGCCAACGTCCTGACTTTC.

This clonotype was picked up a small number of times. This sequence joins TRBV5-1 and TRBJ2-2, with D possibly being TRBD2 (5 bases). CDR3 length: 15 residues. Germline V gene data show CDR1 as SGHRS and CDR2 as YFSETQ. Trimming removed 4 bases at V and 4 bases at J, with 14 bases between. This CDR3 is CASSRLAMGTGELFF. The CDR3 DNA sequence: TGCGCCAGCAGCAGATTAGCGATGGGCACCGGGGAGCTGTTTTTT.

This clonotype appeared a few times. The rearrangement uses TRBV4-2 and TRBJ2-2; 8 bases fit TRBD2. The CDR3 has 18 residues. With 1 base clipped from V and 7 bases from J, the junction kept 14 bases outside the gene matches. Germline V gene lookup returns CDR1 LGHNA and CDR2 YNFKEQ. The CDR3 nucleotides are TGTGCCAGCAGCCAAGCGAGACTAGCGACTCTACCGCGCGGGGAGCTGTTTTTT. Translation gives CASSQARLATLPRGELFF.

The sample holds one count of this clonotype. The J gene is TRBJ2-7, the V gene TRBV7-9; TRBD1 aligns across 7 bases. V trimming: 5 bases; J trimming: 0 bases; junction bases outside the gene matches: 7. Germline V gene sequence: CDR1 SEHNR, CDR2 FQNEAQ (reference sequence). There are 15 residues in the CDR3. CDR3 sequence: CASSKQQGPSYEQYF. The CDR3 DNA reads TGTGCCAGCAGCAAACAACAGGGGCCCTCCTACGAGCAGTACTTC.

This clonotype showed up just a few times. V is TRBV4-1 and J is TRBJ1-2, with D possibly being TRBD1 (5 bases). Germline CDR1 is MGHRA and CDR2 is YSYEKL. This CDR3 has 14 residues. V lost 0 bases and J 8 bases, leaving 13 bases between the germline ends. The CDR3 sequence: CASSQDPGSVGYTF. The CDR3 region has the DNA TGCGCCAGCAGCCAAGATCCAGGGTCCGTAGGCTACACCTTC.

The chain joins TRBV19 to TRBJ1-5, with 7 nucleotides matching TRBD1. After removal of 8 bases from V and 2 bases from J, the junction contained 3 bases not matched to a gene. The germline V gene encodes CDR1 LNHDA and CDR2 SQIVND (reference sequence). This CDR3 comprises 13 residues. The CDR3 loop reads CASWGQRNQPQHF. For the CDR3, the DNA is TGTGCCAGTTGGGGACAGCGCAATCAGCCCCAGCATTTT.

This clonotype was observed a few times. V gene TRBV20-1 combines with J gene TRBJ2-3; 9 positions agree with TRBD2. The length of the CDR3 is 19 residues. V dropped 1 base and J dropped 1; count of bases not matched to a gene: 15. From germline, CDR1 is DFQATT and CDR2 SNEGSKA (reference sequence). The CDR3 DNA sequence: TGCAGTGCTAGAGTTGAAGGGCTAGCGGGAATGGTAGGCACAGATACGCAGTATTTT. The encoded protein is CSARVEGLAGMVGTDTQYF.